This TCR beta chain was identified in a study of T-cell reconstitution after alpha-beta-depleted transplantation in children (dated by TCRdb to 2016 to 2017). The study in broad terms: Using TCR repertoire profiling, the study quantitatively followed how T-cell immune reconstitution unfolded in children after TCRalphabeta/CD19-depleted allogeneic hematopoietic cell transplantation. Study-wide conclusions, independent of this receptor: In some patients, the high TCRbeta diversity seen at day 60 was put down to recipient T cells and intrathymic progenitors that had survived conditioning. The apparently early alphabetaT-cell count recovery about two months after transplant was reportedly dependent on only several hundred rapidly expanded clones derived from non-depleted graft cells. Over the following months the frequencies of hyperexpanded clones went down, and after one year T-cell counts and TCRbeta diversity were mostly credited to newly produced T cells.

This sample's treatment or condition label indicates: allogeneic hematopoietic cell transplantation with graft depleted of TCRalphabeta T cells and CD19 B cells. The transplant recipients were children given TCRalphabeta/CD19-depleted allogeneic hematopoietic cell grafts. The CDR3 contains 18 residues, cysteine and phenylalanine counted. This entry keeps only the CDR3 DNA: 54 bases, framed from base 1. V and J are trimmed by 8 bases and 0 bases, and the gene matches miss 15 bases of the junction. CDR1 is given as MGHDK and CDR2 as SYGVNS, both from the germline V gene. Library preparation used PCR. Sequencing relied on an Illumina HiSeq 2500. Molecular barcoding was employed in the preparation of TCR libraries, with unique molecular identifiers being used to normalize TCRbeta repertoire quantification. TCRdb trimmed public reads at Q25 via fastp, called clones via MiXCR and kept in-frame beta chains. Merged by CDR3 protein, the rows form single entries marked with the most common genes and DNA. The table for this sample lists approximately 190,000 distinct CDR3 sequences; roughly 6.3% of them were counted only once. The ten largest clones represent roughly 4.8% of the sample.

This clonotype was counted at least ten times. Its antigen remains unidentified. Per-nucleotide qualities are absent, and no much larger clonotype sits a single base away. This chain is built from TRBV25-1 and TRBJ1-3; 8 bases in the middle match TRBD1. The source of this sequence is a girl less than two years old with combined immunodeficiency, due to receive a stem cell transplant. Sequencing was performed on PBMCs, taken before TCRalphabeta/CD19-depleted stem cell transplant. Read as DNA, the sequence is TGTGCCAGCCAATCGGACAGGGCCCTTTCAACCTCTGGAAACACCATATATTTT. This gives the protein CASQSDRALSTSGNTIYF.